This passage covers 20 T cell receptor beta chains from one sample sequenced in a study of cytomegalovirus exposure and HLA in healthy donors. PCR amplification relied on 60 Vbeta primers (plus 13 Jbeta primers). Assay: immunoSEQ multiplex PCR; the TCRdb copy retains only in-frame clones and omits some. In the table there are tens of thousands of clones, around 70% of which are singletons. The sample was PBMCs. These receptors all stem from a woman between 25 and 40 years old in good health and CMV-seropositive.

V is TRBV11-2 and J is TRBJ1-3, with D possibly matching TRBD1 (6 bases). V was trimmed by 10 bases and J by 4 bases, leaving 17 bases between them. This CDR3 is built from 14 residues. Germline lookup yields CDR1 SGHAT and CDR2 FQNNGV. Here the CDR3 reads CAKIRWGPGNTIYF. As DNA, the CDR3 is TGTGCCAAGATTAGGTGGGGGCCCGGAAACACCATATATTTT.

The chain couples TRBV5-3 to TRBJ2-3, with 7 bases lining up with TRBD1. TRBV5-3 is an ORF, and what it does is uncertain. V was clipped by 1 base and J by 1 base; unmatched bases: 6. This CDR3 region has 16 residues. CDR3: CARSLLRTGCTDTQYF. DNA of the CDR3: TGTGCCAGAAGCTTGCTACGGACAGGTTGCACAGATACGCAGTATTTT.

The chain joins TRBV29-1 to TRBJ2-7; D not resolved. The V and J ends lost 4 bases and 7 bases respectively, with 11 bases between them. CDR3 length: 11 residues. Per germline, CDR1 SQVTM and CDR2 ANQGSEA. CDR3 in DNA: TGCAGCGTTGTGGTGGGCAGGGAGCAGTACTTC. Its translation: CSVVVGREQYF.

This chain uses TRBV18 with TRBJ2-1, with D possibly matching TRBD1 (6 bases). Germline V gene lookup returns CDR1 KGHSH and CDR2 LQKENI. The CDR3 has 15 residues. Deletions cut 4 bases from V and 4 bases from J, with 14 bases between. CDR3 sequence (DNA): TGTGCCAGCTCACTTACAGGGACCCAATACAATGAGCAGTTCTTC. Amino acids: CASSLTGTQYNEQFF. Full variable domain (rest looked up from reference TRBV18 and TRBJ2-1): NAGVMQNPRHLVRRRGQEARLRCSPMKGHSHVYWYRQLPEEGLKFMVYLQKENIIDESGMPKERFSAEFPKEGPSILRIQQVVRGDSAAYFCASSLTGTQYNEQFFGPGTRLTVL.

V is TRBV7-2 and J is TRBJ1-1, with TRBD1 matching over 12 bases. The V gene's germline CDR1 is SGHTA and CDR2 FQGNSA. CDR3 length equals 14 residues. Losses at the gene ends were 5 bases for V and 11 bases for J; bases not matched to a gene: 9. The CDR3 is CASSIRGQGARAFF. CDR3 sequence (DNA): TGTGCCAGCAGCATCCGGGGACAGGGGGCTCGGGCTTTCTTT. Using reference TRBV7-2 and TRBJ1-1 for the parts outside the CDR3, the full variable domain is GAGVSQSPSNKVTEKGKDVELRCDPISGHTALYWYRQSLGQGLEFLIYFQGNSAPDKSGLPSDRFSAERTGGSVSTLTIQRTQQEDSAVYLCASSIRGQGARAFFGQGTRLTVV.

The chain couples TRBV28 to TRBJ1-1; D uncertain. The length of the CDR3 is 15 residues. The V gene lost 3 bases and the J gene lost 0 bases, with 11 bases spanning the gap. Germline V gives CDR1 MDHEN, CDR2 SYDVKM. The CDR3 loop reads CASSFHGGLNTEAFF. The CDR3 DNA reads TGTGCCAGCAGTTTTCACGGAGGACTGAACACTGAAGCTTTCTTT.

The chain is built from TRBV7-2 and TRBJ1-2; weak D call: TRBD1 (6 bases). V dropped 5 bases and J dropped 7 bases, with 23 bases sitting between them. The CDR3 extends over 16 amino acids. Germline V lookup: CDR1 SGHTA, CDR2 FQGNSA. CDR3 nucleotide sequence: TGTGCCAGCAGCCGCGACACCGGGACACGGGGCGGTGGCTACACCTTC. It is translated as CASSRDTGTRGGGYTF.

In DNA form, the CDR3 reads TGCGCCAGCAGTCGGACTAGCGGGACCAGCACAGATACGCAGTATTTT. It translates to CASSRTSGTSTDTQYF. The J gene is TRBJ2-3, the V gene TRBV5-1; the match to TRBD2 covers 12 bases. This CDR3 spans 16 amino acids. CDR1 is SGHRS and CDR2 is YFSETQ in the germline V gene. Trimming at V came to 5 bases and at J to 0 bases, leaving 4 bases not matched to a gene.

This chain joins TRBV19 and TRBJ1-3; 9 nucleotides agree with TRBD1. V was pared by 5 bases and J by 2 bases, with 7 bases of the junction left unmatched. CDR1 is LNHDA and CDR2 is SQIVND in the germline V gene (reference sequence). The CDR3 runs to 16 residues. DNA of the CDR3: TGTGCCAGTAGTGCGGGACAGGGAAAGACTGGAAACACCATATATTTT. Encoded protein: CASSAGQGKTGNTIYF.

The V gene is TRBV7-6, the J gene TRBJ2-1; TRBD2 agrees at 7 bases. V gave up 1 base and J gave up 7 bases; unmatched junction bases: 7. Germline CDR1 and CDR2: SGHVS and FNYEAQ. There are 15 residues in the CDR3. CDR3 amino acids: CASSLVTSLGNEQFF. The CDR3 region has the DNA TGTGCCAGCAGCTTAGTGACTAGCCTGGGGAATGAGCAGTTCTTC.

This chain uses TRBV19 with TRBJ1-1; no definite D call. Trimming pared 8 bases from V and 0 bases from J, leaving 19 bases between. From germline, CDR1 is LNHDA and CDR2 SQIVND (reference sequence). CDR3 length: 16 amino acids. CDR3 sequence: CASRSGRIAVNTEAFF. CDR3 coding DNA: TGTGCCAGTCGGTCGGGAAGGATCGCAGTGAACACTGAAGCTTTCTTT.

This rearrangement joins TRBV15 to TRBJ1-2, with D uncertain. This CDR3 has 15 residues. The germline V and J ends were trimmed by 0 bases and 3 bases, with 11 bases remaining between them. Germline V CDR1 and CDR2: LNHNV, YYDKDF (reference sequence). The DNA of the CDR3 is TGTGCCACCAGCAGAGACCTCCGAGGTCACTATGGCTACACCTTC. Translated, it gives CATSRDLRGHYGYTF.

J is TRBJ1-2 and V is TRBV11-3, with D tentatively TRBD1 (6 bases). The V gene lost 5 bases and the J gene lost 4 bases, with 17 bases spanning the gap. CDR1 and CDR2 from the germline V gene are SGHNT and YENEEA. The CDR3 has 15 residues. The CDR3 loop is CASSPSGIGGYGYTF. As DNA, the CDR3 is TGTGCCAGCAGCCCTAGCGGTATAGGGGGCTATGGCTACACCTTC.

The genes are TRBV4-2 and TRBJ2-3; the D gene is possibly TRBD2 (5 bases). The CDR3 has 13 residues. Trimming stripped 2 bases from V and 6 bases from J, with 9 bases between. Germline V CDR1 and CDR2: LGHNA, YNFKEQ. Here the CDR3 reads CASSQRTGDTQYF. In DNA form, the CDR3 reads TGTGCCAGCAGCCAACGGACGGGGGATACGCAGTATTTT.

This clone was counted a single time. The chain combines TRBV4-2 with TRBJ2-4; D is possibly TRBD1 (7 bases). There are 18 residues in the CDR3. The V gene lost 4 bases and the J gene lost 1 base, with 20 bases spanning the gap. Germline loops: CDR1 LGHNA, CDR2 YNFKEQ. The CDR3 reads CASSLGGGSPLAKNIQYF. In DNA, the CDR3 is TGTGCCAGCAGCCTAGGAGGGGGCAGCCCCCTGGCCAAAAACATTCAGTACTTC.

J is TRBJ2-1 and V is TRBV7-6; D may be TRBD2 (5 bases). The CDR3 has 15 residues. Germline V gene sequence: CDR1 SGHVS, CDR2 FNYEAQ. With 2 bases removed from V and 4 bases from J, the gap between germline ends came to 12 bases. The CDR3 DNA reads as TGTGCCAGCAGCTTACGGGGTTCCGGGTACAATGAGCAGTTCTTC. It codes for CASSLRGSGYNEQFF. Full variable domain (missing parts from reference TRBV7-6 and TRBJ2-1): GAGVSQSPRYKVTKRGQDVALRCDPISGHVSLYWYRQALGQGPEFLTYFNYEAQQDKSGLPNDRFSAERPEGSISTLTIQRTEQRDSAMYRCASSLRGSGYNEQFFGPGTRLTVL.

This clone was observed a single time. The J gene is TRBJ2-7, the V gene TRBV28, with 11 bases identical to TRBD2. With V trimmed by 6 bases and J by 5 bases, 9 bases remained unmatched. Germline CDR1 and CDR2: MDHEN and SYDVKM. There are 15 residues in the CDR3. The CDR3 is CASRPGLAGSDEQYF. The CDR3 DNA is TGTGCCAGCAGACCCGGACTAGCGGGTTCGGACGAGCAGTACTTC. The full variable domain, in which reference TRBV28 and TRBJ2-7 provide the parts outside the CDR3, is DVKVTQSSRYLVKRTGEKVFLECVQDMDHENMFWYRQDPGLGLRLIYFSYDVKMKEKGDIPEGYSVSREKKERFSLILESASTNQTSMYLCASRPGLAGSDEQYFGPGTRLTVT.

The V call is TRBV5-1, the J call TRBJ2-1; TRBD2 aligns across 8 bases. The CDR3 is made up of 15 amino acids. Germline trimming cut 3 bases from V and 7 bases from J; bases unmatched to any gene: 9. Germline values: CDR1 SGHRS, CDR2 YFSETQ. The CDR3 nucleotides read TGCGCCAGCAGCTACGGGACTAGGGATACTAATGAGCAGTTCTTC. Translated, it gives CASSYGTRDTNEQFF.

V and J are TRBV11-2 and TRBJ2-7, with 13 bases that match TRBD2. The J segment lost 8 bases and the V segment lost 4 bases, leaving 5 bases of the junction unmatched. This CDR3 region has 14 residues. Germline loops: CDR1 SGHAT, CDR2 FQNNGV. DNA of the CDR3: TGTGCCAGCAGCTCGGGACTAGCGGGAAGTAAGCAGTACTTC. Translating gives CASSSGLAGSKQYF.

This clone occurred a few times. The V and J genes are TRBV9 and TRBJ1-4; D ambiguous. Trimming stripped 3 bases from V and 4 bases from J, with 19 bases between. CDR1 SGDLS and CDR2 YYNGEE come from the germline V gene. The CDR3 sequence is 17 residues long. The CDR3, as DNA: TGTGCCAGCAGCGCCGGAGGCAGGTCGGGGATTAATGAAAAACTGTTTTTT. It encodes CASSAGGRSGINEKLFF.